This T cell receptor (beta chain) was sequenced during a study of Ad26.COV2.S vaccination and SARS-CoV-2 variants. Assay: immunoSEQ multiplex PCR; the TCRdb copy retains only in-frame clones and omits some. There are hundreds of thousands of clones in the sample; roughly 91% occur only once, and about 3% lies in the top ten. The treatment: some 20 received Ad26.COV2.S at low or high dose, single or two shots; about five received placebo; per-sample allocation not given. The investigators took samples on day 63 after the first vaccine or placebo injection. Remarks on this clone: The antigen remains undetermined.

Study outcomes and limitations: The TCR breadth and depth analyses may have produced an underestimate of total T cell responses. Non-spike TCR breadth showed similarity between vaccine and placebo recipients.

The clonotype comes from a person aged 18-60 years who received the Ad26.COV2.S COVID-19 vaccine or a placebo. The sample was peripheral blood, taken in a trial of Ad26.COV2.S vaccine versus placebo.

The CDR3, as DNA: TGTGCCAGCAGGATACAGGGGGCGGATGAGCAGTACTTC. It encodes CASRIQGADEQYF. This rearrangement joins TRBV6-5 to TRBJ2-7; TRBD1 matches 9 bases. CDR1 MNHEY and CDR2 SVGAGI come from the germline V gene. Trimming took 6 bases from V and 7 from J; bases not matched to a gene: 7. The CDR3 extends over 13 amino acids.